Detailed here is one TCR beta chain. Germline-derived CDR1 and CDR2 are SGHDT and YYEEEE. This CDR3 region has 14 residues. Unmatched junction bases numbered 4, after V lost 4 bases and J lost 2 bases. The method was immunoSEQ multiplex PCR; TCRdb's version includes in-frame clones alone and lacks a portion of them. The table includes fewer than 200,000 clones, roughly 80% detected once. The sample belongs to a study of blood T cell repertoires in COVID-19. The genes are TRBV5-6 and TRBJ2-7, with TRBD1 identical over 9 bases. The source is a woman in her sixties with COVID-19, enrolled during active disease. Sequencing used peripheral blood. CDR3 sequence: CASSLRTGAYEQYF. The CDR3 DNA reads as TGTGCCAGCAGCCTTAGGACAGGGGCCTACGAGCAGTACTTC.